The 6 T cell receptor beta chains reported below all come from one sample, sequenced in a study of cytomegalovirus exposure and HLA in healthy donors. PCR involved 60 Vbeta and 13 Jbeta primers. The table came from immunoSEQ multiplex PCR; TCRdb's copy has only in-frame clones and leaves some out. Of approximately 110,000 clones in the sample, about two thirds were seen once. The sequencing input was PBMCs. These receptors all come from a man aged 55 to 69 in good health and CMV-seropositive.

The CDR3 sequence: CASSSWDSYGYTF. CDR3 in DNA: TGTGCCAGCAGCTCCTGGGACAGCTATGGCTACACCTTC. V gene TRBV5-6 combines with J gene TRBJ1-2, with TRBD1 identical over 7 bases. Germline V gene data show CDR1 as SGHDT and CDR2 as YYEEEE. The CDR3 covers 13 residues. Losses at the gene ends were 3 bases for V and 4 bases for J; bases not matched to a gene: 3.

This chain connects TRBV27 to TRBJ2-5; D possibly corresponds to TRBD2 (6 bases). In germline, CDR1 is MNHEY, CDR2 SMNVEV (reference sequence). Trimming shortened V by 3 bases and J by 5 bases, and 16 bases separated the two germline ends. The CDR3 spans 15 residues. Written as DNA, the CDR3 is TGTGCCAGCAGTTTTGGGGACTGGGGTAGGGAGACCCAGTACTTC. Its protein product is CASSFGDWGRETQYF.

V gene TRBV18 combines with J gene TRBJ2-5, with D perhaps TRBD2 (5 bases). The V gene's germline CDR1 is KGHSH and CDR2 LQKENI. CDR3 length: 15 amino acids. With 3 bases removed from V and 2 bases from J, the gap between germline ends came to 13 bases. The CDR3 region has the DNA TGTGCCAGCTCACCGAGGGTCCACATACAAGAGACCCAGTACTTC. It translates to CASSPRVHIQETQYF.

The V and J genes are TRBV9 and TRBJ1-2; a weak D match, TRBD1 (6 bases). There are 16 residues in the CDR3. Per the germline V gene, CDR1 is SGDLS and CDR2 is YYNGEE. Trimming stripped 3 bases from V and 6 bases from J, with 21 bases between. The CDR3 here is CASSAGEGGPGDGYTF. The DNA of the CDR3 is TGTGCCAGCAGCGCGGGCGAGGGGGGGCCCGGTGATGGCTACACCTTC.

This clone was seen more than once but under ten times. The rearrangement joins TRBV10-2 to TRBJ2-7; 7 bases align to TRBD1. The V gene's germline CDR1 is WSHSY and CDR2 SAAADI. V shed 5 bases, J shed 4 bases, and the junction held 5 bases outside the gene matches. The CDR3 is 13 residues long. The CDR3 DNA reads TGCGCCAGCAGTTATGACAGGGTGTACGAGCAGTACTTC. The encoded protein is CASSYDRVYEQYF.

This clone was seen once. Here the CDR3 DNA reads TGTGCCAGTAGTATGGGCCCACAAGCTTTCTTT. Translation gives CASSMGPQAFF. The rearrangement joins TRBV19 to TRBJ1-1; D unresolved. Germline CDR1 reads LNHDA; CDR2 reads SQIVND (reference sequence). The CDR3 length is 11 residues. V lost 3 bases to trimming and J lost 9 bases, with 8 bases between them.